These 4 T cell receptor beta chains share one sample of origin, sequenced in a study of HIV-infected patients and healthy controls. Each CDR3 protein is one row after TCRdb ran MiXCR on the 5' RACE reads. This sample has about 67,000 distinct CDR3 sequences; approximately 16% occur once, and the top ten carry around 5.9%. The sequenced sample consisted of CD4+ T cells from blood. The receptors were sampled from a human donor in good health.

This chain connects TRBV12-3 or TRBV12-4 to TRBJ1-4; D call uncertain. The CDR3 extends over 14 amino acids. V was cut by 5 bases and J by 8 bases, with 15 bases left in between. CDR3 sequence reads: CASSIHGGDEKLFF. Here the CDR3 DNA reads TGTGCCAGCAGTATTCACGGAGGTGACGAAAAACTGTTTTTT.

This clonotype is medium-sized (0.01 to 0.1%) by share. This chain uses TRBV6-6 with TRBJ1-2; the D gene is possibly TRBD1 (6 bases). The CDR3 has 13 amino acids. Germline CDR1 MNHNY, CDR2 SVGAGI (reference sequence). Deletions cut 9 bases from V and 0 bases from J, with 11 bases between. The CDR3 bases are TGTGCCAGTAAGGACAGCGCTAACTATGGCTACACCTTC. Translating it yields CASKDSANYGYTF.

This clonotype was seen more than once but under ten times. The chain has TRBV18 and TRBJ1-1, with no clear D. The V gene's germline CDR1 is KGHSH and CDR2 LQKENI. V was cut by 5 bases and J by 1 base, with 8 bases left in between. There are 13 residues in the CDR3. The CDR3 sequence: CASSKDGNTEAFF. The CDR3, as DNA: TGTGCCAGCTCAAAGGACGGGAACACTGAAGCTTTCTTT.

The genes are TRBV30 and TRBJ1-2, with unresolved D. The V end was cut by 0 bases, the J end by 2 bases, with 10 bases between. The CDR3 spans 14 residues. Germline values: CDR1 GTSNPN, CDR2 SVGIG (reference sequence). Here the CDR3 reads CAWSVQHGNYGYTF. The CDR3 DNA sequence: TGTGCCTGGAGTGTACAGCACGGGAACTATGGCTACACCTTC.